This TCR beta chain was recorded in a study of molecular identifiers for immune sequencing clone quantification. This clonotype was detected a few times. Naive CD8 sequencing libraries were generated from approximately 20,000 to 1,000,000 sorted cells, with 10%, 30% or 50% RNA as input. Previously described methods with listed TCR primers produced the bulk TCR libraries. TCRdb analysed the PCR reads with MiXCR anew, one entry per CDR3 protein. There are approximately 630,000 distinct CDR3 sequences in the sample; roughly 27% occur only once, and about 0.84% lies in the top ten. CDR3 size: 16 residues. Trimming shortened V by 0 bases and J by 5 bases, and 16 bases separated the two germline ends. Germline CDR1 is SGHAT and CDR2 is FQNNGV.

V and J are TRBV11-2 and TRBJ2-5; D is perhaps TRBD1 (6 bases). The sample was naive CD8+ T cells from blood, with Jurkat cell RNA spiked in. The subset denotes: FACS-sorted CD8+CD4-CCR7+CD45RA+ naive T cells. The TCR was taken from a human donor in good health. Some libraries in this study had Jurkat cell RNA spiked in. Here the CDR3 reads CASSLEGARSMETQYF. The DNA of the CDR3 is TGTGCCAGCAGCTTAGAGGGGGCACGTAGTATGGAGACCCAGTACTTC.